This T cell receptor beta chain is from a study of blood T cell repertoires in COVID-19. About the research overall: Sources were T cells, B-cell-depleted T cells, or PBMCs; the material itself was cDNA or gDNA.

V was clipped by 2 bases and J by 1 base, with 13 bases between them. Germline V gene lookup returns CDR1 MRHNA and CDR2 SNTAGT. This CDR3 is 16 amino acids long. Method: immunoSEQ multiplex PCR; TCRdb's copy keeps in-frame clones and lacks some. The sample lists roughly 70,000 clones, approximately 89% seen once, with 4.5% to 6% in the top ten. The sample consisted of peripheral blood. This clonotype originated in a woman in her fifties or sixties with active COVID-19. The rearrangement uses TRBV6-4 and TRBJ2-3; possible D gene TRBD1, 5 bases. CDR3 sequence (DNA): TGTGCCAGCAGTGACGGCCAAGGGGATGGCACAGATACGCAGTATTTT. Its protein product is CASSDGQGDGTDTQYF.